A selection of T cell receptor beta chains follows, all from one sample in a study of T-cell reconstitution after alpha-beta-depleted transplantation in children. MiXCR, applied by TCRdb to the PCR reads, yields one record per CDR3 protein. Of fewer than 700,000 distinct CDR3 sequences listed, approximately 13% are singletons. The material was PBMCs, mostly from graft donor cells, obtained 360 days after TCRalphabeta/CD19-depleted stem cell transplant. All receptors come from a male patient between 10 and 17 years old who had a stem cell transplant for acute myeloid leukemia, so the T cells may come from the graft donor. Both conserved end residues are trimmed from each CDR3.

V gene,CDR3 protein
TRBV25-1,ASSEVGQGETQY
TRBV29-1,SVTPSGYEQY
TRBV20-1,SARLSGSTYEQY
TRBV29-1,SVVPGGSGTDTQY
TRBV28,ASSLRLAGALSPRTHTQY
TRBV29-1,SVGRDLPRETQY
TRBV29-1,SVEVGFSYGYT
TRBV7-2,ASTPYRGRGETQY
TRBV5-1,ASSLNQGRSPLH
TRBV29-1,SVEGTAGGPYNEQF
TRBV4-2,ASSQGLLAAYNEQF
TRBV7-9,ASSLPVGDTEAF
TRBV5-6,ASRLQGLFTYKNTEAF
TRBV19,ASSSRLIGWTQY
TRBV29-1,SVRGLAVLSTDTQY
TRBV20-1,SVTLAQETQY
TRBV28,ASRRKREEVYEQY
TRBV7-3,ASSFSGVTGANVLT
TRBV29-1,SGRDRAQEQF
TRBV6-6,ASSYKVTEQF
TRBV27,ASSSKGQAYEQY
TRBV4-3,ASSQEASGSYEQY
TRBV28,ASSPRRQGGEQY
TRBV7-2,ASSSRTSGYEQY
TRBV29-1,SVGMTGLNTQY
TRBV7-9,ASSFTTSGRGD
TRBV7-2,ASSRNGPYEQY
TRBV14,ASSQDFGLAGGLRNEQF
TRBV7-9,ASSLGGLSNEQF
TRBV27,ASSLWTGNSYNSPLH
TRBV7-3,ASSPAHRPGGVGETQY
TRBV20-1,SATTRDSSYNEQF
TRBV20-1,SAPLGGPYEQY
TRBV29-1,SVGPSSTEAF
TRBV2,ASSGRQTDQETQY
TRBV14,ASSQLTGWGEQF